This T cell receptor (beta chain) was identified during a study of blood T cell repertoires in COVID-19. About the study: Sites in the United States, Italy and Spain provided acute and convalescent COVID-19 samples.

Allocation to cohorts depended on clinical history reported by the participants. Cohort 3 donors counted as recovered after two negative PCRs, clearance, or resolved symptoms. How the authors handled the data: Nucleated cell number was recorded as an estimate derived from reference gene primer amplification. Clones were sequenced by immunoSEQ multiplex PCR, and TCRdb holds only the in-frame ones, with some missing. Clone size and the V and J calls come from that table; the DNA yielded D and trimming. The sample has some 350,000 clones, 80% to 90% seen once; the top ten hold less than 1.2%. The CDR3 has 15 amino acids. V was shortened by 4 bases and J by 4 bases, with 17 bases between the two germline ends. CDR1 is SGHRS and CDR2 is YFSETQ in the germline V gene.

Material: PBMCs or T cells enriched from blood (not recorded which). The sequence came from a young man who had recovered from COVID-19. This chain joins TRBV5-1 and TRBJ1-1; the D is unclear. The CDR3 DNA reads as TGCGCCAGCAGCCCCGCGACGGGGTTATTCACTGAAGCTTTCTTT. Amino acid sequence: CASSPATGLFTEAFF.